The sample holds many counts of the clone carrying this TCR beta chain. MiXCR, applied by TCRdb to the PCR reads, yields one record per CDR3 protein. Among 460,000 or so distinct CDR3 sequences listed, 20% to 25% were seen once. These data originate in a study of molecular identifiers for immune sequencing clone quantification. For the study at large: In replicates, the authors split RNA from approximately 20,000 or 100,000 naive CD8 cells five ways and sequenced four.

The CDR3 covers 11 residues. Trimming took off 6 bases at V and 6 bases at J, with 7 bases between the two ends. Germline CDR1 is MNHEY and CDR2 is SVGEGT. Sorting defined naive CD8 T cells as CD8+CD4-CCR7+CD45RA+. The sequence was collected from a human donor in good health. Some libraries in this study had Jurkat cell RNA spiked in. This rearrangement joins TRBV6-2 or TRBV6-3 to TRBJ2-3; D not resolved. Input material: naive CD8+ T cells from blood, with Jurkat cell RNA spiked in. Stated subset: FACS-sorted CD8+CD4-CCR7+CD45RA+ naive T cells. This CDR3 reads CASRIGDTQYF. The CDR3 region has the DNA TGTGCCAGCAGGATTGGGGATACGCAGTATTTT.